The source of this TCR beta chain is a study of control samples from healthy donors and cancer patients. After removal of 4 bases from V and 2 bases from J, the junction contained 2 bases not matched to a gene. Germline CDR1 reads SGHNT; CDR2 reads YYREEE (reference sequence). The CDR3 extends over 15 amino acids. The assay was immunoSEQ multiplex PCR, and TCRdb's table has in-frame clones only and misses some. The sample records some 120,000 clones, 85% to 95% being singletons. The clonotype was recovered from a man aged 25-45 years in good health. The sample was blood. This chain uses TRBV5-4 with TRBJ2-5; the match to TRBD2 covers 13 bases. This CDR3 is CASSRLAGGQETQYF. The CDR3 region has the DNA TGTGCCAGCAGCAGACTAGCGGGGGGACAAGAGACCCAGTACTTC.